The 20 T cell receptor beta chains presented below share a single source sample, sequenced in a study of cytomegalovirus exposure and HLA in healthy donors. PCR employed 60 Vbeta and 13 Jbeta primers. Produced via immunoSEQ multiplex PCR; TCRdb's table is partial and in-frame only. Among some 150,000 clones listed, 70% to 80% were seen once. Sequenced input: PBMCs. All receptors derive from a man younger than 35 in good health and CMV-seropositive.

Only a few counts were recorded for this clone. The chain uses TRBV6-5 and TRBJ1-1; 7 nucleotides agree with TRBD1. The junction had 3 bases not matched to a gene; V was cut back by 0 bases and J by 5 bases. CDR1 and CDR2 (germline): MNHEY, SVGAGI. The CDR3 runs 14 residues. CDR3 nucleotide sequence: TGTGCCAGCAGTTACTCGACAGGGCAAACTGAAGCTTTCTTT. Amino acid sequence: CASSYSTGQTEAFF.

This clone was counted a single time. The V gene is TRBV5-1, the J gene TRBJ2-1; 7 positions match TRBD1. The CDR3 is 15 residues long. V shed 4 bases, J shed 8 bases, and the junction held 12 bases outside the gene matches. The germline CDR1 and CDR2 sequences are SGHRS and YFSETQ. The CDR3 nucleotides are TGCGCCAGCAGCGACGACAGGGCCGGTTTGGATGAGCAGTTCTTC. Its protein is CASSDDRAGLDEQFF.

The chain employs TRBV10-3 and TRBJ1-1; 7 positions match TRBD1. From germline, CDR1 is ENHRY and CDR2 SYGVKD. This CDR3 has 16 residues. J lost 0 bases, V lost 5 bases, and 9 bases had no gene match. The CDR3 DNA follows: TGTGCCATCAGTCTTGACAGGGAAATTTTGAACACTGAAGCTTTCTTT. Amino acid sequence: CAISLDREILNTEAFF.

The chain combines TRBV7-9 with TRBJ1-4; D is possibly TRBD1 (6 bases). Germline-derived CDR1 and CDR2 are SEHNR and FQNEAQ (reference sequence). CDR3 length: 16 residues. The V end was cut by 7 bases, the J end by 0 bases, with 15 bases between. This chain's CDR3 is CASTHGQLATNEKLFF. CDR3 in DNA: TGTGCCAGCACCCACGGACAGCTGGCAACTAATGAAAAACTGTTTTTT.

Comment on this clone: One junction end does not reproduce the germline sequence, and a read error may be involved. The CDR3 is CASSFEVSSGVQEIQYF. The CDR3 region has the DNA TGTGCCAGCAGCTTTGAGGTCTCTAGCGGGGTCCAAGAGATCCAGTACTTC. The rearrangement uses TRBV11-2 and TRBJ2-5, with 9 bases that match TRBD2. CDR3 length: 17 amino acids. CDR1 and CDR2 from the germline V gene are SGHAT and FQNNGV.

Of note for this clone: The junction shows a germline mismatch at one end, possibly a read error. V is TRBV2 and J is TRBJ2-7, with 13 positions matching TRBD2. The CDR3 is 13 amino acids. Germline V CDR1 and CDR2: SNHLY, FYNNEI. In DNA, the CDR3 is TGTGCCAGCGACTTCGGTCTGGGACTAGCGGGACTCTTC. Its translation: CASDFGLGLAGLF.

This chain connects TRBV13 to TRBJ2-7; 8 bases agree with TRBD1. The V segment lost 6 bases and the J segment 7 bases; nucleotides outside the gene matches: 11. The CDR3 runs to 14 residues. CDR1 PRHDT and CDR2 FYEKMQ come from the germline V gene (reference sequence). The CDR3 reads CASSPRTGRREQYF. Written as DNA, the CDR3 is TGTGCCAGCAGTCCGAGGACAGGGAGAAGGGAGCAGTACTTC. Full variable domain (missing parts from reference TRBV13 and TRBJ2-7): AAGVIQSPRHLIKEKRETATLKCYPIPRHDTVYWYQQGPGQDPQFLISFYEKMQSDKGSIPDRFSAQQFSDYHSELNMSSLELGDSALYFCASSPRTGRREQYFGPGTRLTVT.

This chain uses TRBV27 with TRBJ1-1, with D tentatively TRBD1 (5 bases). V lost 5 bases, J lost 10 bases, and 14 bases lay in between. Germline loops: CDR1 MNHEY, CDR2 SMNVEV (reference sequence). The CDR3 spans 12 residues. The CDR3: CASSPPGMRAFF. CDR3 coding DNA: TGTGCCAGCAGTCCACCAGGGATGCGAGCTTTCTTT.

The rearrangement uses TRBV30 and TRBJ2-5, with a tentative D call TRBD1 (6 bases). This CDR3 has 14 residues. Germline V gene lookup returns CDR1 GTSNPN and CDR2 SVGIG (reference sequence). V gave up 1 base and J gave up 4 bases, with 13 bases separating them. For the CDR3, the DNA is TGTGCCTGGAGTGGACCAGGGGCACGAGAGACCCAGTACTTC. Translating gives CAWSGPGARETQYF.

This chain links TRBV9 with TRBJ1-2; 9 nucleotides agree with TRBD1. This CDR3 has 17 amino acids. CDR1 is SGDLS and CDR2 is YYNGEE in the germline V gene. With V trimmed by 2 bases and J by 6 bases, 14 bases remained unmatched. CDR3 sequence (DNA): TGTGCCAGCAGCGTCCGGGACAGGGCCTCTCTAGATCATGGCTACACCTTC. Translation: CASSVRDRASLDHGYTF.

The chain carries TRBV6-5 and TRBJ2-7; 8 bases are shared with TRBD2. The germline gives CDR1 MNHEY, CDR2 SVGAGI. The CDR3 consists of 15 residues. V was clipped by 6 bases and J by 3 bases; unmatched bases: 10. The DNA of the CDR3 is TGTGCCAGCAGACCGGAAAGCGGGGGACGCTACGAGCAGTACTTC. Its translation is CASRPESGGRYEQYF.

To note about this clone: One end of the junction varies from germline; a read error may be responsible. V usage is TRBV7-9 and J usage is TRBJ2-7, with 8 bases fitting TRBD2. CDR1 is SEHNR, CDR2 FQNEAQ, per germline (reference sequence). The CDR3 covers 14 residues. The CDR3 sequence is CSSSLSSGFYEQYF. CDR3 sequence (DNA): TGTTCCAGCAGCTTGTCTAGCGGGTTCTACGAGCAGTACTTC. The full variable domain, completed using reference TRBV7-9 and TRBJ2-7, is DTGVSQNPRHKITKRGQNVTFRCDPISEHNRLYWYRQTLGQGPEFLTYFQNEAQLEKSRLLSDRFSAERPKGSFSTLEIQRTEQGDSAMYLCSSSLSSGFYEQYFGPGTRLTVT.

This sequence joins TRBV6-6 and TRBJ2-7; D possibly corresponds to TRBD2 (7 bases). The V gene lost 7 bases and the J gene lost 3 bases, with 19 bases spanning the gap. Germline V gene sequence: CDR1 MNHNY, CDR2 SVGAGI (reference sequence). This CDR3 is built from 15 residues. The CDR3 here is CASIPGGGAYYEQYF. The CDR3 coding sequence is TGTGCCAGCATCCCGGGCGGGGGCGCTTACTACGAGCAGTACTTC.

CDR3: CATSRDKTPRSGNTIYF. In DNA form, the CDR3 reads TGTGCCACCAGCAGAGATAAGACACCCCGCTCTGGAAACACCATATATTTT. The rearrangement links TRBV15 to TRBJ1-3; no clear D gene. CDR1 is LNHNV, CDR2 YYDKDF, per germline (reference sequence). Trimming shortened V by 0 bases and J by 0 bases, and 12 bases separated the two germline ends. This CDR3 has 17 amino acids.

This chain uses TRBV19 with TRBJ1-2; TRBD1 matches at 9 bases. The CDR3 runs 14 residues. The junction had 8 bases not matched to a gene; V was cut back by 6 bases and J by 6 bases. Germline V gene sequence: CDR1 LNHDA, CDR2 SQIVND (reference sequence). The CDR3 loop reads CASSMDGTGNGYTF. CDR3 nucleotides: TGTGCCAGTAGCATGGACGGGACAGGGAATGGCTACACCTTC.

This chain links TRBV2 with TRBJ1-1; D is uncertain. Germline V gives CDR1 SNHLY, CDR2 FYNNEI. V was cut by 6 bases and J by 5 bases, with 4 bases left in between. This CDR3 is 10 amino acids long. The CDR3 is CASRRTEAFF. The CDR3 DNA reads as TGTGCCAGCAGGAGGACTGAAGCTTTCTTT.

This sequence joins TRBV13 and TRBJ1-3; D may be TRBD1 (5 bases). Germline V lookup: CDR1 PRHDT, CDR2 FYEKMQ (reference sequence). This CDR3 has 18 amino acids. V lost 4 bases to trimming and J lost 3 bases, with 22 bases between them. DNA for the CDR3: TGTGCCAGCAGCTATGCCTCGGAGGGGCGGGGGTTTGGAAACACCATATATTTT. Protein: CASSYASEGRGFGNTIYF.

V usage is TRBV30 and J usage is TRBJ1-2; 9 positions agree with TRBD1. V gave up 2 bases and J gave up 4 bases; unmatched junction bases: 5. This CDR3 contains 14 residues. Germline V lookup: CDR1 GTSNPN, CDR2 SVGIG (reference sequence). The CDR3 DNA reads as TGTGCCTGGAGTCCCGACAGGGGGGTCTATGGCTACACCTTC. It translates to CAWSPDRGVYGYTF.

There are a few counts of this clone. The rearrangement uses TRBV5-1 and TRBJ2-3; D possibly corresponds to TRBD2 (5 bases). The CDR3 consists of 16 residues. Germline values: CDR1 SGHRS, CDR2 YFSETQ. V was clipped by 0 bases and J by 3 bases, with 14 bases between them. The DNA of the CDR3 is TGCGCCAGCAGCTTGGGGCAGCCTTCGGGAACAGATACGCAGTATTTT. The encoded protein is CASSLGQPSGTDTQYF.

This chain links TRBV7-9 with TRBJ1-1, with 10 bases matching TRBD1. Trimming took 0 bases from V and 4 from J; bases not matched to a gene: 2. Germline values: CDR1 SEHNR, CDR2 FQNEAQ (reference sequence). This CDR3 has 15 residues. CDR3 residues: CASSLARDRGTEAFF. The CDR3 nucleotides read TGTGCCAGCAGCTTAGCGAGGGACAGGGGCACTGAAGCTTTCTTT.